Listed below are T cell receptor beta chains from one sample, sequenced in a study of T cell responses to AZD1222 COVID-19 vaccine. Libraries were prepared by immunoSEQ multiplex PCR; TCRdb keeps only in-frame clonotypes and omits some of them. The sample yields some 130,000 clones, 91% seen once. Sequenced material: peripheral blood, taken 28 days after the second AZD1222 dose. The source of these receptors is an adult who received the AZD1222 COVID-19 vaccine. CDR3s include the opening cysteine and the closing phenylalanine or tryptophan. The D gene is left open where the match is weak. Clone size is stated in some rows and not others, as once, few, many or a class when expanded.

>TRBD1|TRBV4-2|TRBJ1-2|NA
CASSQAAGTANYGYTF
TGTGCCAGCAGCCAAGCCGCCGGGACAGCTAACTATGGCTACACCTTC
>NA|TRBV19|TRBJ1-4|NA
CASRQGTNEKLFF
TGTGCCAGTAGACAGGGCACTAATGAAAAACTGTTTTTT
>NA|TRBV4-3|TRBJ2-1|few
CASSQDGPPASSQFF
TGCGCCAGCAGCCAAGATGGGCCTCCCGCATCTTCGCAGTTCTTC
>NA|TRBV7-9|TRBJ2-2|NA
CAKDKNTGELFF
TGTGCCAAGGACAAGAACACCGGGGAGCTGTTTTTT
>NA|TRBV3-1/TRBV3-2|TRBJ1-5|NA
CASSQDRSENQPQHF
TGTGCCAGCAGCCAAGATAGGTCCGAAAATCAGCCCCAGCATTTT
>NA|TRBV5-4|TRBJ2-3|NA
CASSTLYQAGDTQYF
TGTGCCAGCAGCACCCTGTACCAAGCGGGAGATACGCAGTATTTT
>TRBD2|TRBV18|TRBJ2-2|NA
CASSPSRSQRGSTGELFF
TGTGCCAGCTCACCAAGTCGTTCCCAGCGGGGGTCCACCGGGGAGCTGTTTTTT
>NA|TRBV6-2/TRBV6-3|TRBJ1-5|NA
CASSPTNRDNQPQHF
TGTGCCAGCAGCCCCACCAACAGGGACAATCAGCCCCAGCATTTT
>NA|TRBV7-3|TRBJ2-1|NA
CASPKASDGRRLDEQFF
TGTGCCAGCCCCAAAGCTTCTGACGGGAGAAGGTTGGATGAGCAGTTCTTC
>NA|TRBV2|TRBJ1-1|NA
CASIRTANTEAFF
TGTGCCAGCATCCGGACAGCTAACACTGAAGCTTTCTTT
>NA|TRBV7-2|TRBJ2-1|NA
CASSSRGFSSYNEQFF
TGTGCCAGCAGTTCCCGCGGATTTAGCTCCTACAATGAGCAGTTCTTC
>NA|TRBV7-2|TRBJ2-1|NA
CASSLPGAYNEQFF
TGTGCCAGCAGCCTCCCGGGGGCCTACAATGAGCAGTTCTTC
>NA|TRBV12-3/TRBV12-4|TRBJ1-5|NA
CASSLVSNQPQHF
TGTGCCAGCAGTTTGGTGAGCAATCAGCCCCAGCATTTT
>NA|TRBV2|TRBJ1-5|NA
CASTGGGYQPQHF
TGTGCCAGCACAGGAGGGGGATATCAGCCCCAGCATTTT
>NA|TRBV11-3|TRBJ2-1|NA
CASSVRGNNEQFF
TGTGCCAGCAGCGTTCGTGGCAACAATGAGCAGTTCTTC
>NA|TRBV3-1/TRBV3-2|TRBJ1-6|NA
CASSQVVDSPLHF
TGTGCCAGCAGCCAAGTGGTGGATTCACCCCTCCACTTT